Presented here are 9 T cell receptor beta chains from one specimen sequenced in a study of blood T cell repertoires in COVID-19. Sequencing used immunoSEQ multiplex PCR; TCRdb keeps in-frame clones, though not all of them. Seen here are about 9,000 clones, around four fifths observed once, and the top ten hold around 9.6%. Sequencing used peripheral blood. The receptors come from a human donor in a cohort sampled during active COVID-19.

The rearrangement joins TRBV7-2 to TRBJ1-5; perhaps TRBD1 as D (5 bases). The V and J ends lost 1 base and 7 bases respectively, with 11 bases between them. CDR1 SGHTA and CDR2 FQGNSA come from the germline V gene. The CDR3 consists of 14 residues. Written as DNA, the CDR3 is TGTGCCAGCAGCTTAGACGGACAAACACAGCCCCAGCATTTT. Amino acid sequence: CASSLDGQTQPQHF.

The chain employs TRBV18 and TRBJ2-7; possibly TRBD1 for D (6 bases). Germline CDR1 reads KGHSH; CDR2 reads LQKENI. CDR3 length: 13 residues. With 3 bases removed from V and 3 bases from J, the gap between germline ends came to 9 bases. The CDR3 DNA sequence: TGTGCCAGCTCACCGACAGGAGGCTACGAGCAGTACTTC. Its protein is CASSPTGGYEQYF.

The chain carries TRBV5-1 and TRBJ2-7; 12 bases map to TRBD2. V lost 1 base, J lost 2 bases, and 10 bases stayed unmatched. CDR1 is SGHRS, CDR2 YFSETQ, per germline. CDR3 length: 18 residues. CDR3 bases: TGCGCCAGCAGCTTGAAACTAGCGGGGGGTCGTATCCCCTACGAGCAGTACTTC. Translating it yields CASSLKLAGGRIPYEQYF.

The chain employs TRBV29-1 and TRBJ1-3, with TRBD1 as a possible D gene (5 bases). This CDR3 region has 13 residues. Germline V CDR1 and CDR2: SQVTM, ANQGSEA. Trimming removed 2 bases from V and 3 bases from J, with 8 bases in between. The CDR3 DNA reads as TGCAGCGTTGAACCAGGGCTTGGAAACACCATATATTTT. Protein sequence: CSVEPGLGNTIYF.

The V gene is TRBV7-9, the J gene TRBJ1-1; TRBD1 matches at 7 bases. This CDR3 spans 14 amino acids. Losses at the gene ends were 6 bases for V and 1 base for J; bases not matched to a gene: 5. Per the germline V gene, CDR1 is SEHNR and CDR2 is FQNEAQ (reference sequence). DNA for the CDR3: TGTGCCAGCAGATCGACAGGGAGGAACACTGAAGCTTTCTTT. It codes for CASRSTGRNTEAFF.

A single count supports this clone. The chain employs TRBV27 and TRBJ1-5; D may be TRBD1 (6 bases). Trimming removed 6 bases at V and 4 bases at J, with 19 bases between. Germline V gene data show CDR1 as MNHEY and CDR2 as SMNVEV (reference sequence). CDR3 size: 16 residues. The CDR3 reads CASSPWAGGGNQPQHF. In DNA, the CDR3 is TGTGCCAGCAGCCCATGGGCGGGAGGGGGGAATCAGCCCCAGCATTTT.

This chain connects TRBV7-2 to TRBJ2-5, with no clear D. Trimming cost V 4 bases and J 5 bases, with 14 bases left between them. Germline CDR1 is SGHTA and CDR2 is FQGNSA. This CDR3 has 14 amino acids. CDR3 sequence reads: CASSSPTHPETQYF. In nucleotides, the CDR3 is TGTGCCAGCAGCTCTCCTACGCATCCGGAGACCCAGTACTTC.

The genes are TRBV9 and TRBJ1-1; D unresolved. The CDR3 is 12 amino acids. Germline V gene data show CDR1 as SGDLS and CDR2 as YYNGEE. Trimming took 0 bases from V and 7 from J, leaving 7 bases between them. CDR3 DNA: TGTGCCAGCAGCGTAGCGGGGAGTGAAGCTTTCTTT. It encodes CASSVAGSEAFF.

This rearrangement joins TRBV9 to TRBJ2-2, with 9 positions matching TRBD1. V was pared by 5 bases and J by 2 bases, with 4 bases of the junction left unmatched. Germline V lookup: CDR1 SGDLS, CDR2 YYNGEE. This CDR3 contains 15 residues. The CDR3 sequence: CASRATGGNTGELFF. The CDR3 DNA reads TGTGCCAGCAGGGCGACAGGGGGAAACACCGGGGAGCTGTTTTTT.